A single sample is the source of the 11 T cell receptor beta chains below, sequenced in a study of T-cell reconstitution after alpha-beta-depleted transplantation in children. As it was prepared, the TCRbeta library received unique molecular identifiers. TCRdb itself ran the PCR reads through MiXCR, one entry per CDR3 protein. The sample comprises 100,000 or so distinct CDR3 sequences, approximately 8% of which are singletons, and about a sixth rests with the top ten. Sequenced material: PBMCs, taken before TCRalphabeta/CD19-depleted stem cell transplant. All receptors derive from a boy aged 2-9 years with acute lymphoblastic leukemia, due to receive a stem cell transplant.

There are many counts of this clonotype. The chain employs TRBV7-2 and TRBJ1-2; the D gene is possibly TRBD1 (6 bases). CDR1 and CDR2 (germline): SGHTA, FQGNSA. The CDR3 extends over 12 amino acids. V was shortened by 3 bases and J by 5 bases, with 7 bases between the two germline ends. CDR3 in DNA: TGTGCCAGCAGCTTTAGGGGGTATGGCTACACCTTC. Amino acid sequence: CASSFRGYGYTF. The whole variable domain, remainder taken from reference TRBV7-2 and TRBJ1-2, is GAGVSQSPSNKVTEKGKDVELRCDPISGHTALYWYRQSLGQGLEFLIYFQGNSAPDKSGLPSDRFSAERTGGSVSTLTIQRTQQEDSAVYLCASSFRGYGYTFGSGTRLTVV.

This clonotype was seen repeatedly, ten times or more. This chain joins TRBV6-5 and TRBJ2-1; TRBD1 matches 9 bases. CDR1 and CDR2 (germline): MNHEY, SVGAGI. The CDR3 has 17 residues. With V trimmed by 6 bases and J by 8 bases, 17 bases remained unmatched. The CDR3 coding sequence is TGTGCCAGCAGAAGAACTCGACCGGGACAGGGTGTAGATGAGCAGTTCTTC. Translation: CASRRTRPGQGVDEQFF.

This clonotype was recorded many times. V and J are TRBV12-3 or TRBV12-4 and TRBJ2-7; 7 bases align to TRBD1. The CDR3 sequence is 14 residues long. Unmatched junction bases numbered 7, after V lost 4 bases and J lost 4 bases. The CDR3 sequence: CASSSPGQPYEQYF. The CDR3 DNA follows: TGTGCCAGCAGTTCACCGGGACAGCCATACGAGCAGTACTTC.

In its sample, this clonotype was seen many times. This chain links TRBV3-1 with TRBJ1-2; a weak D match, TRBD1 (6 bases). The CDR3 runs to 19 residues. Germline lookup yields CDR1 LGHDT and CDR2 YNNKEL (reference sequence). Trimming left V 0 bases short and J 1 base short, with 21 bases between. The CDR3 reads CASSQDWKETGRNNYGYTF. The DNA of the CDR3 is TGTGCCAGCAGCCAAGATTGGAAAGAAACAGGGAGAAATAACTATGGCTACACCTTC.

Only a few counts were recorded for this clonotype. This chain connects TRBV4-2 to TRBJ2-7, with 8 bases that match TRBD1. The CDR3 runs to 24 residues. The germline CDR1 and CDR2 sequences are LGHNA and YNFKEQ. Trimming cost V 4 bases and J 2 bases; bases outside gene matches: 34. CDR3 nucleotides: TGTGCCAGCAGCCCTGGGACCCCGGGACAGGAAATCCCAGGGATTTGGAGGGCCCCCTACGAGCAGTACTTC. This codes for CASSPGTPGQEIPGIWRAPYEQYF.

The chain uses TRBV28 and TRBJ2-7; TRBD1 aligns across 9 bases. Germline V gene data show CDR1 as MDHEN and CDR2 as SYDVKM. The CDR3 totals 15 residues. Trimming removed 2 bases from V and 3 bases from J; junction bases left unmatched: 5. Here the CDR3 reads CASSLPGQGYYEQYF. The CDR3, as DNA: TGTGCCAGCAGTTTACCGGGACAGGGATACTACGAGCAGTACTTC.

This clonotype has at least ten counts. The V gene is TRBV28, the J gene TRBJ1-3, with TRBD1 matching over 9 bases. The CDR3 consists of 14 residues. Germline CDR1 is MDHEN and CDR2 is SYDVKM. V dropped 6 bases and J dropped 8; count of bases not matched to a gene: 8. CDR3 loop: CASSQGQGTYTIYF. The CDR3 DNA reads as TGTGCCAGCAGCCAGGGACAGGGTACCTACACCATATATTTT.

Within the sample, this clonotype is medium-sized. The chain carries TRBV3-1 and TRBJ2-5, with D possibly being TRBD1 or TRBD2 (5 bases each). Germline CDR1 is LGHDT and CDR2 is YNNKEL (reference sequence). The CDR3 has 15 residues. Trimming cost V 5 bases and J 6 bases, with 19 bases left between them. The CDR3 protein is CASSSDWGGSKTQYF. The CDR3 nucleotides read TGTGCCAGCAGCAGCGACTGGGGCGGGTCCAAGACCCAGTACTTC.

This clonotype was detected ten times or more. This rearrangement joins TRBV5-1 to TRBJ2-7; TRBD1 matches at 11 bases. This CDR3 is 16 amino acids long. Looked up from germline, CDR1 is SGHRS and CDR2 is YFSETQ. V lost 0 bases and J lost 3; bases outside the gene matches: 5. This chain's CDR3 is CASSLERTGGVYEQYF. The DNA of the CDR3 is TGCGCCAGCAGCTTGGAACGGACAGGGGGCGTCTACGAGCAGTACTTC.

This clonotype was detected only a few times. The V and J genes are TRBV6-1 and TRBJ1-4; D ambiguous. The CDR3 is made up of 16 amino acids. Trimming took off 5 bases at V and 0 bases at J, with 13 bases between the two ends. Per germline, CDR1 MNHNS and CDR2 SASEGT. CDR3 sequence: CASSPPSWATNEKLFF. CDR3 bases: TGTGCCAGCAGTCCTCCCTCTTGGGCAACTAATGAAAAACTGTTTTTT.

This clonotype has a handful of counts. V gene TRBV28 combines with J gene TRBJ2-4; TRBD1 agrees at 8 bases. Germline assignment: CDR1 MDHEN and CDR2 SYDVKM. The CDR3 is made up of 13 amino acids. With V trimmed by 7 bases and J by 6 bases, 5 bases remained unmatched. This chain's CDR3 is CASTQGARNIQYF. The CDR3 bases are TGTGCCAGCACTCAGGGGGCGAGAAACATTCAGTACTTC.